This T cell receptor (beta chain) was profiled in a study of monozygotic twins with inflammatory bowel disease (dated by TCRdb to the late 2010s). Regarding the study in general: In total, 28 monozygotic twin pairs made up the full study: 19 Danish pairs, all IBD-discordant, plus nine German pairs, of which four were IBD-concordant and five were IBD-discordant. Each individual had, on average, about 151 000 unique TCRalpha sequences and 181 000 unique TCRbeta sequences available for analysis. Disease-associated traits were sought mainly through comparisons between IBD patients and their genetically identical healthy co-twins within discordant pairs.

General study outcomes and caveats: IBD patients shared fewer clonotypes with other individuals than healthy twins did, most markedly in patients showing signs of disease activity. The results gave no support for a single strong signal or clonotype linked to IBD. Because patients were on differing immunosuppressive treatments, the repertoires may have picked up extra background noise and inter-individual variability. A decrease in TCRbeta repertoire diversity, as measured by inverse Simpson index, was observed in IBD patients compared with their healthy co-twins. Repertoire similarity did not differ between concordant and discordant twins, which could be due to limited statistical power. The analysis was unable to tell apart different T cell subtypes.

From each donor, an approximately 2.5 ml peripheral blood sample was drawn into PAXgene tubes and stored at -80 degrees C. Total RNA was isolated from whole blood with the PAXgene blood miRNA kit on an automated QIAcube, without T cell sorting. Peripheral blood from monozygotic twin pairs, either concordant or discordant for inflammatory bowel disease, underwent deep TCRalpha and TCRbeta repertoire profiling that used unique molecular barcoding. Smoking habits were recorded for all twin pairs, and each individual was classified as a current, former or never smoker. Library preparation used 5' RACE. Preparation of each TCR library used around 3,500 ng of total RNA. cDNA was synthesized with SMARTScribe reverse transcriptase in eight separate reactions per sample. During cDNA synthesis, template switching was used to introduce unique molecular identifiers that contained a 6-nucleotide sample barcode. TCRalpha and TCRbeta cDNA was amplified by two nested PCRs of approximately 16 and 10 cycles, with bead purification after each PCR. Before amplification, the cDNA was treated with uracil DNA-glycosylase and purified using the QIAquick PCR purification kit. The second PCR added Illumina TruSeq-compatible adapters along with sample-specific barcodes. TapeStation and Qubit were used to check library quality and concentration, and approximately 5 ng of each library went into the pool. The pooled libraries were sequenced with 2 x 100 bp reads and custom sequencing primers on an Illumina HiSeq2500 single-index Rapid Run. The study's own analysis went as follows. MiGEC version 1.2.6 was used for UMI-based consensus assembly to correct PCR and sequencing errors. V(D)J alignment, clonotype assembly and CDR3 extraction were performed with MiXCR version 2.1.1. Normalisation of gene usage, clonotype sharing and MAIT/NKT TCR abundance was achieved by analysing the top 1000, 10 000 and 20 000 clonotypes per sample. Diversity was computed as the inverse Simpson index with the vegan R package after downsampling to 27 000 UMIs. Paired Mann-Whitney U tests on discordant twin pairs were used, with Benjamini-Hochberg multiple-testing correction. Following TCRdb reprocessing, every CDR3 protein sequence forms one entry, and DNA is not provided. In this record, the V and J calls reflect TCRdb's handling and not the investigators' own analysis. In this sample's table one finds around 100,000 distinct CDR3 sequences. The top ten clonotypes cover under 2.5% of the sample.

With regard to this clonotype: This receptor's antigen is unknown.

The CDR3 contains 15 residues, cysteine and phenylalanine counted. The DNA is unrecorded. The germline V gene sets CDR1 to SGHVS and CDR2 to FNYEAQ. This TCR was sampled from a human donor with ulcerative colitis or Crohn's disease, or a healthy co-twin of an affected twin (not recorded which). The sequenced sample was blood. The V and J genes are TRBV7-6 and TRBJ2-5; TCRdb's assignment of TRBD1 cannot be checked, as there is no DNA. The CDR3 protein: CASRRRDGGLQTQYF. The reference TRBV7-6 and TRBJ2-5 proteins fill in what lies around the CDR3, so the full variable domain reads GAGVSQSPRYKVTKRGQDVALRCDPISGHVSLYWYRQALGQGPEFLTYFNYEAQQDKSGLPNDRFSAERPEGSISTLTIQRTEQRDSAMYRCASRRRDGGLQTQYFGPGTRLLVL.